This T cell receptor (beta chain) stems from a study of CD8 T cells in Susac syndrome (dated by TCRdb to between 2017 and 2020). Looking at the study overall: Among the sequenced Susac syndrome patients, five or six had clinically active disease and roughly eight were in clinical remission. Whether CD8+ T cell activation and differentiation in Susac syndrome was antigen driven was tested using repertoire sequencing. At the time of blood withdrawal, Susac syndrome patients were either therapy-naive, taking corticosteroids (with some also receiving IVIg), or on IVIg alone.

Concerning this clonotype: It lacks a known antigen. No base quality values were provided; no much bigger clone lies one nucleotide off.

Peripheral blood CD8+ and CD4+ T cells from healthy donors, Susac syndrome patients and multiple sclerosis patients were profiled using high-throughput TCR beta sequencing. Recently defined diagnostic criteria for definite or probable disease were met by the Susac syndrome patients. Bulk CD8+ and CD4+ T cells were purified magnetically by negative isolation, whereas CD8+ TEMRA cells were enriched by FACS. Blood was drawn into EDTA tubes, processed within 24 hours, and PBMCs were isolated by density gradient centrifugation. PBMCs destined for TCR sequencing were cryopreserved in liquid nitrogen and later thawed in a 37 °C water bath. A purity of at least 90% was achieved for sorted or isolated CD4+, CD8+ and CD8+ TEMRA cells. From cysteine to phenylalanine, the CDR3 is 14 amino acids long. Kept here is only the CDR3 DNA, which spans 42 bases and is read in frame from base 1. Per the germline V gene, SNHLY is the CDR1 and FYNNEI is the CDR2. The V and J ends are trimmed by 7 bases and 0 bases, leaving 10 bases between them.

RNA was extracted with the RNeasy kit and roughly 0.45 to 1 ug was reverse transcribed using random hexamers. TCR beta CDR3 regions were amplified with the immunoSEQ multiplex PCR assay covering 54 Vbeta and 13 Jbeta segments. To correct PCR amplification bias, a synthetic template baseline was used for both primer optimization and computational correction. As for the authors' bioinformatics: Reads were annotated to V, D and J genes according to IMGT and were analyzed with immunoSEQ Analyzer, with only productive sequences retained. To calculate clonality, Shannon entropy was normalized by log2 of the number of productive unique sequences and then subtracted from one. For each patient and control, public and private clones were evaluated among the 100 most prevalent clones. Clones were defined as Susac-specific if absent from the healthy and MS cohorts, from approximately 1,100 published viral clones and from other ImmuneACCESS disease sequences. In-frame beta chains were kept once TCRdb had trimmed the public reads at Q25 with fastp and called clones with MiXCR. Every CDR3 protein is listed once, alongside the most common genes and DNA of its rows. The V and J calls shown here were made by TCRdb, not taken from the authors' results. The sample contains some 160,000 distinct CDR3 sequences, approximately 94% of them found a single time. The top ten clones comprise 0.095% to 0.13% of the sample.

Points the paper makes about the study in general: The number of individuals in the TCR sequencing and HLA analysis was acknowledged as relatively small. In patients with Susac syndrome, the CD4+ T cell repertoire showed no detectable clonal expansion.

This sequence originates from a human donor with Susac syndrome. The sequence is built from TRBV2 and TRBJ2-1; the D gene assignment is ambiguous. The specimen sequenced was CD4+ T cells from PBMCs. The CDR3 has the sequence CASKIKSSYNEQFF. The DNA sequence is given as TGTGCCAGCAAGATAAAGAGCTCCTACAATGAGCAGTTCTTC. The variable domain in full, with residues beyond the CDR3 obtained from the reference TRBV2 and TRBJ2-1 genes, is EPEVTQTPSHQVTQMGQEVILRCVPISNHLYFYWYRQILGQKVEFLVSFYNNEISEKSEIFDDQFSVERPDGSNFTLKIRSTKLEDSAMYFCASKIKSSYNEQFFGPGTRLTVL.